What follows are 20 T cell receptor beta chains derived from one specimen sequenced in a study of shared clonotypes between healthy human individuals. Assay: immunoSEQ multiplex PCR; the TCRdb copy retains only in-frame clones and omits some. The table shows roughly 2,500,000 clones, with 90% to 95% occurring only once. Sequencing was done on a sample of naive CD4+ T cells from PBMCs. The sample's subset: CD45RA+ positively selected. Receptors originate from a young man in good health. Some clones in this sample may be carry-over from other donors' samples.

The gene calls are TRBV10-3 and TRBJ2-2; 8 bases are a match to TRBD2. J lost 5 bases, V lost 2 bases, and 7 bases had no gene match. This CDR3 is 16 amino acids long. Germline CDR1 and CDR2: ENHRY and SYGVKD. This CDR3 is CAISERGSGVTGELFF. The CDR3 region has the DNA TGTGCCATCAGTGAGAGGGGTAGCGGGGTTACCGGGGAGCTGTTTTTT.

The CDR3 spells CASNTGGTTEAFF. The CDR3 nucleotides are TGCGCCAGCAATACAGGGGGAACCACTGAAGCTTTCTTT. The chain recombines TRBV5-1 with TRBJ1-1, with 8 positions matching TRBD1. The J segment lost 4 bases and the V segment lost 6 bases, leaving 5 bases of the junction unmatched. Germline assignment: CDR1 SGHRS and CDR2 YFSETQ. The CDR3 contains 13 residues.

This sequence joins TRBV5-4 and TRBJ1-1; D is perhaps TRBD1 (6 bases). The CDR3 runs 16 residues. V lost 3 bases and J 4 bases, leaving 19 bases between the germline ends. CDR1 and CDR2 (germline): SGHNT, YYREEE (reference sequence). The CDR3: CASSSRGLPEGTEAFF. The CDR3 region has the DNA TGTGCCAGCAGCTCCCGGGGGCTCCCAGAGGGCACTGAAGCTTTCTTT.

This clone was recorded only once. Other DNA sequences within the sample encode an identical CDR3. The chain joins TRBV19 to TRBJ1-1; D gene ambiguous. CDR1 is LNHDA, CDR2 SQIVND, per germline (reference sequence). The CDR3 extends over 14 amino acids. V shed 5 bases and J shed 1 base, with 11 bases lying between them. The CDR3 sequence: CASSQRGSNTEAFF. CDR3 nucleotide sequence: TGTGCCAGTAGTCAACGAGGGTCGAACACTGAAGCTTTCTTT.

This chain connects TRBV28 to TRBJ2-3; D tentatively reads TRBD1 or TRBD2 (5 bases each). Trimming removed 7 bases from V and 0 bases from J, with 14 bases in between. Germline V lookup: CDR1 MDHEN, CDR2 SYDVKM. This CDR3 is 15 amino acids long. The CDR3: CASTSPGRSTDTQYF. The CDR3 nucleotides are TGTGCCAGCACCAGCCCGGGACGGAGCACAGATACGCAGTATTTT.

This sequence joins TRBV2 and TRBJ1-2; 11 nucleotides align to TRBD1. Per germline, CDR1 SNHLY and CDR2 FYNNEI. The V gene end was trimmed by 10 bases and the J gene end by 10 bases; junction bases not matched to a gene: 11. The CDR3 runs 13 residues. CDR3 sequence reads: CATRTGGNPNYTF. CDR3 in DNA: TGTGCCACACGGACAGGGGGCAATCCGAACTACACCTTC.

The chain links TRBV28 to TRBJ2-5, with TRBD1 matching over 9 bases. Germline trimming cut 4 bases from V and 4 bases from J; bases unmatched to any gene: 4. Germline V gene lookup returns CDR1 MDHEN and CDR2 SYDVKM. This CDR3 is built from 14 residues. CDR3 residues: CASSSSTGGETQYF. The DNA of the CDR3 is TGTGCCAGCAGTTCATCGACAGGGGGAGAGACCCAGTACTTC.

The CDR3 spells CASRNPTSPTSREDEQYF. The DNA of the CDR3 is TGCGCCAGCAGAAATCCTACTAGTCCGACTAGCCGCGAAGACGAGCAGTACTTC. J is TRBJ2-7 and V is TRBV10-2; TRBD2 matches at 7 bases. Germline trimming cut 6 bases from V and 5 bases from J; bases unmatched to any gene: 22. Germline-derived CDR1 and CDR2 are WSHSY and SAAADI. The CDR3 has 18 residues.

V gene TRBV5-5 combines with J gene TRBJ2-1; 9 bases match TRBD2. Germline lookup yields CDR1 SGHKS and CDR2 YYEKEE (reference sequence). V shed 4 bases, J shed 0 bases, and the junction held 2 bases outside the gene matches. The CDR3 totals 15 residues. CDR3 residues: CASSGSGSSYNEQFF. CDR3 nucleotides: TGTGCCAGCAGCGGTAGCGGGAGCTCCTACAATGAGCAGTTCTTC.

This chain joins TRBV7-9 and TRBJ2-1; 7 bases agree with TRBD2. Germline V gene sequence: CDR1 SEHNR, CDR2 FQNEAQ (reference sequence). The junction had 10 bases not matched to a gene; V was cut back by 2 bases and J by 6 bases. The CDR3 is made up of 16 amino acids. The CDR3 region is CASSLRSSGKFNEQFF. The CDR3 DNA sequence: TGTGCCAGCAGCTTAAGGTCCAGCGGGAAATTCAATGAGCAGTTCTTC.

Regarding this clone: Other DNA sequences within the sample encode an identical CDR3. The CDR3: CASSPGQINQPQHF. CDR3 sequence (DNA): TGTGCCAGCTCACCGGGACAGATTAATCAGCCCCAGCATTTT. V and J are TRBV18 and TRBJ1-5, with 7 bases matching TRBD1. The CDR3 has 14 amino acids. Germline V CDR1 and CDR2: KGHSH, LQKENI. The ends lost 3 bases at V and 4 bases at J; junction bases unmatched: 3.

This CDR3 reads CASQQGIRGYTF. The CDR3 DNA sequence: TGTGCCAGCCAGCAGGGGATCCGTGGCTACACCTTC. This sequence joins TRBV9 and TRBJ1-2, with D maybe TRBD1 (6 bases). Germline V gene data show CDR1 as SGDLS and CDR2 as YYNGEE. The CDR3 is 12 amino acids. Trimming stripped 7 bases from V and 7 bases from J, with 14 bases between.

The chain carries TRBV6-1 and TRBJ1-2, with D possibly TRBD1 on 6 matching bases. Trimming removed 0 bases at V and 12 bases at J, with 20 bases between. This CDR3 has 15 residues. Per the germline V gene, CDR1 is MNHNS and CDR2 is SASEGT. This chain's CDR3 is CASSEAQGSRELHTF. DNA of the CDR3: TGTGCCAGCAGTGAAGCACAGGGTTCGCGGGAACTACACACCTTC.

The chain couples TRBV5-1 to TRBJ2-3, with 15 bases identical to TRBD2. V dropped 8 bases and J dropped 3; count of bases not matched to a gene: 7. CDR1 and CDR2 (germline): SGHRS, YFSETQ. The CDR3 runs 16 residues. The DNA for the CDR3 is TGCGCCAGTACACCGGGACTAGCGGGAGGTACAGATACGCAGTATTTT. Protein product: CASTPGLAGGTDTQYF.

V usage is TRBV5-1 and J usage is TRBJ2-3; 9 bases are shared with TRBD1. Germline V gene sequence: CDR1 SGHRS, CDR2 YFSETQ. The CDR3 has 16 amino acids. With V trimmed by 4 bases and J by 0 bases, 6 bases remained unmatched. The CDR3 loop is CASSEPGTGSTDTQYF. DNA for the CDR3: TGCGCCAGCAGCGAACCCGGGACAGGGAGCACAGATACGCAGTATTTT.

The chain links TRBV7-6 to TRBJ2-5, with 9 bases lining up with TRBD1. The CDR3 is 17 amino acids. CDR1 and CDR2 (germline): SGHVS, FNYEAQ. After removal of 3 bases from V and 4 bases from J, the junction contained 12 bases not matched to a gene. The CDR3 region is CASSFPNTGTGRETQYF. As DNA, the CDR3 is TGTGCCAGCAGCTTCCCAAATACCGGGACAGGGAGAGAGACCCAGTACTTC.

This clone was counted a single time. This rearrangement joins TRBV2 to TRBJ1-2; no firm D call. From germline, CDR1 is SNHLY and CDR2 FYNNEI. This CDR3 region has 12 residues. V was cut by 4 bases and J by 4 bases, with 7 bases left in between. CDR3 in DNA: TGTGCCAGCAGTGGGTCGCTCTATGGCTACACCTTC. Protein sequence: CASSGSLYGYTF.

Worth noting for this clone: The sample has other DNA sequences that encode this CDR3 too. CDR3 in DNA: TGTGCCAGCAGCCTGACGGGAAGATACGAGCAGTACTTC. It encodes CASSLTGRYEQYF. The chain joins TRBV28 to TRBJ2-7, with D possibly TRBD2 on 5 matching bases. Germline assignment: CDR1 MDHEN and CDR2 SYDVKM. This CDR3 has 13 residues. With 6 bases removed from V and 4 bases from J, the gap between germline ends came to 13 bases.

This sequence joins TRBV7-2 and TRBJ2-3, with 12 bases matching TRBD2. The trim removed 3 bases at V and 4 bases at J, leaving 5 bases unmatched. Germline V CDR1 and CDR2: SGHTA, FQGNSA. The CDR3 covers 16 residues. CDR3 protein: CASSFRLAGVADTQYF. The DNA of the CDR3 is TGTGCCAGCAGCTTCAGACTAGCGGGAGTGGCAGATACGCAGTATTTT.

The rearrangement links TRBV2 to TRBJ2-1; possibly TRBD1 for D (6 bases). This CDR3 region has 13 residues. The V end lost 6 bases, the J end lost 9 bases, and 15 bases lay between the germline ends. Germline-derived CDR1 and CDR2 are SNHLY and FYNNEI. CDR3 region: CASRTQGYVEQFF. DNA of the CDR3: TGTGCCAGCAGGACCCAGGGGTATGTTGAGCAGTTCTTC.